Listed here are 9 T cell receptor beta chains from one sample, sequenced in a study of T cells in Graves' hyperthyroidism and ophthalmopathy. The CDR3 regions of TCR beta were amplified from RNA transcripts. HTBI primers drove first-round RT-PCR of the TCR CDR3. MiXCR was run by TCRdb on the multiplex PCR reads, yielding one entry per CDR3 protein. The sample consists of 610,000 or so distinct CDR3 sequences, 46% of them appearing once. Specimen: peripheral blood or thyroid tissue (not recorded which). The receptors stem from a woman younger than 30 with Graves' hyperthyroidism.

There are many counts of this clonotype. This chain joins TRBV9 and TRBJ1-4; D unclear. V gave up 3 bases and J gave up 6 bases, with 12 bases separating them. Germline V gene sequence: CDR1 SGDLS, CDR2 YYNGEE. The CDR3 loop spans 14 amino acids. The CDR3 reads CASSAPDTDEKLFF. The CDR3 DNA is TGTGCCAGCAGCGCTCCCGACACGGATGAAAAACTGTTTTTT.

This clonotype was observed many times. CDR3 protein: CASSRDRVAPHEKLFF. In DNA, the CDR3 is TGTGCCAGCAGCAGGGACAGGGTGGCCCCTCATGAAAAACTGTTTTTT. The J gene is TRBJ1-4, the V gene TRBV7-2; 9 bases match TRBD1. Trimming at V came to 5 bases and at J to 6 bases, leaving 10 bases not matched to a gene. The CDR3 loop spans 16 amino acids. The V gene's germline CDR1 is SGHTA and CDR2 FQGNSA.

The chain combines TRBV24-1 with TRBJ1-2; 10 bases fit TRBD1. Per the germline V gene, CDR1 is KGHDR and CDR2 is SFDVKD. The CDR3 totals 13 residues. V was pared by 5 bases and J by 8 bases, with 4 bases of the junction left unmatched. DNA for the CDR3: TGTGCCACCAGTGGGACAGGGGGTCCCGGCTACACCTTC. This translates into CATSGTGGPGYTF.

The genes are TRBV19 and TRBJ2-1; 9 bases fit TRBD1. The CDR3 is 16 residues long. V lost 4 bases to trimming and J lost 6 bases; unmatched junction nucleotides: 10. The germline V gene has CDR1 LNHDA and CDR2 SQIVND (reference sequence). The CDR3 DNA sequence: TGTGCCAGTAGTAGACTTGGGACAGGGAAAACCAATGAGCAGTTCTTC. Translation: CASSRLGTGKTNEQFF.

This clonotype was seen a single time. This chain links TRBV7-9 with TRBJ1-5, with 7 bases aligning to TRBD1. The CDR3 length is 14 residues. V trimming: 5 bases; J trimming: 5 bases; junction bases outside the gene matches: 6. Germline V CDR1 and CDR2: SEHNR, FQNEAQ (reference sequence). The CDR3 DNA reads TGTGCCAGCAGCCACCGGGACAGAGATCAGCCCCAGCATTTT. Translated: CASSHRDRDQPQHF.

Remarks on this clonotype: The junction shows a germline mismatch at one end, possibly a read error. This chain links TRBV5-4 with TRBJ2-3; TRBD2 aligns across 14 bases. From germline, CDR1 is SGHNT and CDR2 YYREEE (reference sequence). The CDR3 is 17 residues long. The CDR3 region has the DNA TGCGCCAGCAGCTTGGGGACTAGCGGGAGTGGGGCAGATACGCAGTATTTT. Translating it yields CASSLGTSGSGADTQYF.

In its sample, this clonotype was seen many times. CDR3 DNA sequence: TGCAGCGTTGACCTAAGCGGGAGCTATGGCTACACCTTC. Translating it yields CSVDLSGSYGYTF. This chain joins TRBV29-1 and TRBJ1-2; D is unclear. The ends were cut back, 3 bases at V and 4 bases at J, with 12 bases in the middle. CDR1 SQVTM and CDR2 ANQGSEA come from the germline V gene. There are 13 residues in the CDR3.

There are many counts of this clonotype. V is TRBV5-5 and J is TRBJ2-6, with no clear D. CDR1 is SGHKS and CDR2 is YYEKEE in the germline V gene (reference sequence). This CDR3 has 14 residues. V lost 0 bases and J 9 bases, leaving 10 bases between the germline ends. Written as DNA, the CDR3 is TGTGCCAGCAGCTTGGAGGCAGCAATCAACGTCCTGACTTTC. It specifies CASSLEAAINVLTF.

The chain recombines TRBV20-1 with TRBJ2-7; 7 bases fit TRBD1. Germline values: CDR1 DFQATT, CDR2 SNEGSKA (reference sequence). J gave up 3 bases and V 6 bases, and 17 bases lay outside the gene matches. The CDR3 has 16 amino acids. CDR3 sequence reads: CSAPSPGTEGFYEQYF. The CDR3 DNA is TGCAGTGCGCCGTCTCCCGGGACAGAGGGCTTCTACGAGCAGTACTTC.